There are a few counts of the clone carrying this TCR beta chain. Its target is not known. The data are from a study of T cells in Graves' hyperthyroidism and ophthalmopathy. The investigators amplified TCR beta CDR3 regions from RNA transcripts. An initial round of RT-PCR targeting the TCR CDR3 relied on the HTBI primer set. TCRdb reprocessed the multiplex PCR reads with MiXCR, giving one entry per CDR3 protein. The sample holds approximately 630,000 distinct CDR3 sequences, 15% to 20% seen once. General study findings and limits: The blood repertoire included most of the expanded thyroid clonotypes above 0.001.

Graves' hyperthyroidism was deemed stable absent ophthalmopathy progression within 18 months. The material sequenced was blood. This clonotype originated in a woman in her thirties with Graves' hyperthyroidism.

This CDR3 is CSARTSGPSYEQYF. The CDR3 region has the DNA TGCAGTGCTCGGACTAGCGGACCCTCCTACGAGCAGTACTTC. The V gene is TRBV20-1, the J gene TRBJ2-7, with 10 bases identical to TRBD2. Germline V gene lookup returns CDR1 DFQATT and CDR2 SNEGSKA (reference sequence). This CDR3 comprises 14 residues. With 5 bases clipped from V and 0 bases from J, the junction kept 4 bases outside the gene matches.